One TCR beta chain is described in this entry. These data come from a study of blood T cell repertoires in COVID-19. Turning to the study itself: Sites across the United States, Italy and Spain contributed samples from acute and convalescent COVID-19. Sources were T cells, B-cell-depleted T cells, or PBMCs; the material itself was cDNA or gDNA.

Profiled with immunoSEQ multiplex PCR; TCRdb holds only in-frame clones, not every one. The repertoire holds under 75,000 clones, around four fifths seen once, with roughly a sixth in the top ten. Per the germline V gene, CDR1 is LGHDT and CDR2 is YNNKEL (reference sequence). The CDR3 is made up of 15 amino acids. V dropped 0 bases and J dropped 9 bases, with 15 bases sitting between them. The sequence was collected from a woman between 50 and 59 years old with active or convalescent COVID-19. This chain links TRBV3-1 (or the pseudogene TRBV3-2) with TRBJ2-1; perhaps TRBD2 as D (6 bases). The specimen was peripheral blood. The CDR3 DNA reads as TGTGCCAGCAGCCAAGAGGGACGGGAGTACGCTGAGCAGTTCTTC. It specifies CASSQEGREYAEQFF.